These 18 T cell receptor beta chains were all obtained from the same sample, sequenced in a study of cytomegalovirus exposure and HLA in healthy donors (TCRdb year 2017). Library method: the immunoSEQ multiplex PCR assay. A mixture of 60 forward primers for TCR Vbeta segments and 13 reverse primers for TCR Jbeta segments was used in the multiplex PCR. TCRdb took this table from immuneACCESS and kept in-frame rearrangements with V and J called. Such tables lack part of the clones; where checked against another copy, unresolved V genes explain under half of the gap, and the rest is unexplained. This sample comprises approximately 74,000 clones, over 70% of them detected only once. Approximately 7.6% of the sample lies in the top ten. The sample comprised PBMCs. The receptors were gathered from a man aged 60 to 69 in good health and CMV-seropositive.

This clone showed up just a few times. CDR3 amino acids: CASSPGLVGNQPQHF. For the CDR3, the DNA is TGTGCCAGCAGCCCCGGACTTGTGGGCAATCAGCCCCAGCATTTT. J is TRBJ1-5 and V is TRBV2; D is undetermined. Trimming pared 6 bases from V and 2 bases from J, leaving 14 bases between. The CDR3 spans 15 residues. Germline lookup yields CDR1 SNHLY and CDR2 FYNNEI.

The chain has TRBV5-8 and TRBJ1-3; D remains ambiguous. The CDR3 totals 15 residues. V was trimmed by 0 bases and J by 2 bases, leaving 9 bases between them. The germline CDR1 and CDR2 sequences are SGHTS and YDEGEE. The CDR3 loop reads CASSLGVAPGNTIYF. CDR3 DNA: TGTGCCAGCAGCTTGGGAGTCGCCCCTGGAAACACCATATATTTT.

Worth noting for this clone: An end of the junction differs from the germline gene, which may be a read error. The V gene is TRBV7-7, the J gene TRBJ2-5; 10 nucleotides match TRBD1. Per germline, CDR1 SSHAT and CDR2 FNYEAQ (reference sequence). CDR3 length: 16 residues. The CDR3 DNA reads TGTGCTAGCAGCCCTGGAGCCGGGACAGGGGTAGAGACCCAGTACTTC. Residues: CASSPGAGTGVETQYF.

The chain carries TRBV11-3 and TRBJ2-5, with 9 nucleotides matching TRBD1. The J call is in doubt because the DNA end fits TRBJ2-7 better. The germline CDR1 and CDR2 sequences are SGHNT and YENEEA. This CDR3 has 14 residues. The CDR3 nucleotides are TGTGCCAGTTGCAGCGGGACAGGGACCCGCGAGCAGTACTTC. Translating gives CASCSGTGTREQYF.

Only a few counts were recorded for this clone. The V gene is TRBV21-1, the J gene TRBJ2-6; the D call TRBD1 from the table was never checked on the DNA. TRBV21-1 is a pseudogene locus. The CDR3 runs to 17 residues. CDR3: CASKGITGTDATNVLTF. As DNA, the CDR3 is TGTGCCAGCAAGGGGATAACAGGGACCGACGCGACCAACGTCCTGACTTTC.

The chain carries TRBV13 and TRBJ2-2; TRBD2 matches at 7 bases. CDR3 length: 16 amino acids. Germline CDR1 reads PRHDT; CDR2 reads FYEKMQ (reference sequence). V was clipped by 1 base and J by 3 bases; unmatched bases: 5. The DNA for the CDR3 is TGTGCCAGCAGCTTAGTGGCTAGCGGCTACACCGGGGAGCTGTTTTTT. Protein sequence: CASSLVASGYTGELFF.

This clone showed up just once. The rearrangement uses TRBV19 and TRBJ1-6; D unclear. The CDR3 sequence is 17 residues long. The V gene lost 0 bases and the J gene lost 0 bases, with 9 bases spanning the gap. The germline gives CDR1 LNHDA, CDR2 SQIVND (reference sequence). The DNA of the CDR3 is TGTGCCAGTAGTATAGAGGCCTCATCCTCCTATAATTCACCCCTCCACTTT. Protein product: CASSIEASSSYNSPLHF.

This clone was observed a few times. This chain connects TRBV6-5 to TRBJ1-1; the match to TRBD1 covers 7 bases. V lost 6 bases and J lost 11; bases outside the gene matches: 6. The CDR3 runs to 11 residues. The germline V gene has CDR1 MNHEY and CDR2 SVGAGI. The CDR3 region is CASSNRGRAFF. Written as DNA, the CDR3 is TGTGCCAGCAGCAACAGGGGTCGCGCTTTCTTT.

The rearrangement uses TRBV7-9 and TRBJ2-5; possibly TRBD2 for D (6 bases). This CDR3 has 12 residues. Trimming took 11 bases from V and 5 from J, leaving 15 bases between them. Germline V gives CDR1 SEHNR, CDR2 FQNEAQ (reference sequence). CDR3 DNA: TGTGCCGGGGGGACGGGGTTGGAGACCCAGTACTTC. Protein sequence: CAGGTGLETQYF.

V usage is TRBV5-4 and J usage is TRBJ2-1; 9 nucleotides line up with TRBD2. V lost 5 bases to trimming and J lost 9 bases; unmatched junction nucleotides: 6. In germline, CDR1 is SGHNT, CDR2 YYREEE (reference sequence). The CDR3 extends over 13 amino acids. CDR3 nucleotide sequence: TGTGCCAGCAGAACCGGGACTAGCTTTGAGCAGTTCTTC. The encoded protein is CASRTGTSFEQFF.

This sequence joins TRBV5-4 and TRBJ2-2; a weak D match, TRBD2 (7 bases). Germline V gene sequence: CDR1 SGHNT, CDR2 YYREEE (reference sequence). The CDR3 loop spans 15 amino acids. The V and J ends lost 2 bases and 2 bases respectively, with 10 bases between them. Written as DNA, the CDR3 is TGTGCCAGCAGCTTTGCGGGGGCAAACACCGGGGAGCTGTTTTTT. Protein product: CASSFAGANTGELFF.

The rearrangement links TRBV29-1 to TRBJ2-7, with D possibly TRBD1 on 6 matching bases. The CDR3 contains 12 residues. Trimming stripped 4 bases from V and 4 bases from J, with 11 bases between. The germline gives CDR1 SQVTM, CDR2 ANQGSEA. The CDR3 DNA follows: TGCAGCGTTGGAGCCGACAGGTACGAGCAGTACTTC. It translates to CSVGADRYEQYF.

The chain links TRBV5-6 to TRBJ1-2; TRBD1 is a possible D gene (6 bases). Germline-derived CDR1 and CDR2 are SGHDT and YYEEEE. The CDR3 length is 16 residues. V lost 5 bases and J 3 bases, leaving 20 bases between the germline ends. CDR3: CASSSTGLLGDYGYTF. DNA of the CDR3: TGTGCCAGCAGTAGCACAGGGCTCTTGGGGGACTATGGCTACACCTTC.

This clone appeared once. The rearrangement uses TRBV5-8 and TRBJ2-1; D is perhaps TRBD2 (6 bases). V lost 0 bases and J lost 8, with 21 bases in between. The CDR3 runs 17 residues. The germline gives CDR1 SGHTS, CDR2 YDEGEE. The CDR3 DNA reads as TGTGCCAGCAGCTTGGCTTCTCTGGCGGGAAGTCCCGATGAGCAGTTCTTC. Its protein is CASSLASLAGSPDEQFF. Drawing the rest from reference TRBV5-8 and TRBJ2-1, the complete variable domain is EAGVTQSPTHLIKTRGQQATLRCSPISGHTSVYWYQQALGLGLQFLLWYDEGEERNRGNFPPRFSGRQFPNYSSELNVNALELEDSALYLCASSLASLAGSPDEQFFGPGTRLTVL.

This rearrangement joins TRBV19 to TRBJ1-2; TRBD1 matches at 7 bases. This CDR3 is built from 13 residues. J was trimmed by 6 bases and V by 3 bases; bases with no gene match: 4. Per the germline V gene, CDR1 is LNHDA and CDR2 is SQIVND (reference sequence). CDR3 DNA sequence: TGTGCCAGTAGTATTACAGGGGCGGATGGCTACACCTTC. Amino acid sequence: CASSITGADGYTF.

The chain carries TRBV27 and TRBJ2-5; 7 bases map to TRBD2. The V and J ends lost 6 bases and 2 bases, in that order; junction bases with no gene match: 3. CDR1 MNHEY and CDR2 SMNVEV come from the germline V gene (reference sequence). This CDR3 is built from 13 residues. The CDR3 DNA sequence: TGTGCCAGCAGATACGGGGGGCAAGAGACCCAGTACTTC. Protein sequence: CASRYGGQETQYF.

This clone was counted a few times. The genes are TRBV27 and TRBJ1-5; D is ambiguous. V lost 4 bases, J lost 4 bases, and 17 bases lay in between. The CDR3 runs to 16 residues. Looked up from germline, CDR1 is MNHEY and CDR2 is SMNVEV (reference sequence). The CDR3 region has the DNA TGTGCCAGCAGTTCTATGTCCCGGGTCCAGAATCAGCCCCAGCATTTT. Protein product: CASSSMSRVQNQPQHF.

The chain joins TRBV5-1 to TRBJ1-1; 9 bases are a match to TRBD1. Trimming removed 5 bases from V and 4 bases from J; junction bases left unmatched: 9. This CDR3 has 15 amino acids. In germline, CDR1 is SGHRS, CDR2 YFSETQ. The CDR3 DNA follows: TGCGCCAGCAGATCCGGGACAGGGTCGGTCACTGAAGCTTTCTTT. It encodes CASRSGTGSVTEAFF.